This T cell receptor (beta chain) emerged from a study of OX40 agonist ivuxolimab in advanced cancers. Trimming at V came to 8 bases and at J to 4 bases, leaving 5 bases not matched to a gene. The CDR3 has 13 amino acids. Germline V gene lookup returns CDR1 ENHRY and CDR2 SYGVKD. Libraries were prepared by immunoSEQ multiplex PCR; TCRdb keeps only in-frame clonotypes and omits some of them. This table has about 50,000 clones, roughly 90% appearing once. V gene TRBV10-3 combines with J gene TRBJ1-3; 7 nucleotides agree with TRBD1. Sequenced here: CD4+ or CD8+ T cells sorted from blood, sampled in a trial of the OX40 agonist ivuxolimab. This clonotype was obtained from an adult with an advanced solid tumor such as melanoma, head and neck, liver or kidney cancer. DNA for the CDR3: TGTGCCATCGCAGGGGGTTTCGGAAACACCATATATTTT. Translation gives CAIAGGFGNTIYF.